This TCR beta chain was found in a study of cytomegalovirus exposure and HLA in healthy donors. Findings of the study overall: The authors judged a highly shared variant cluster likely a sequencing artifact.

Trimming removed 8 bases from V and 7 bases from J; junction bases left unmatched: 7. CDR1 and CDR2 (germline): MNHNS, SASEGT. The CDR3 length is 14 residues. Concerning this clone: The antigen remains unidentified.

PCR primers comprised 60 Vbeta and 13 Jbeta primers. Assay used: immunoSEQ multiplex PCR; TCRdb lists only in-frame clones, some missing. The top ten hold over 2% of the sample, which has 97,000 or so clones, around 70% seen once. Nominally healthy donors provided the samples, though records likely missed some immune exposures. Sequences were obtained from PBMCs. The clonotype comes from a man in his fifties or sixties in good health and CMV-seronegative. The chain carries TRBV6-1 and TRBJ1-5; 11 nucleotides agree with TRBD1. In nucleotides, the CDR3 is TGTGCCAGCCGTGGGGGACAGGGGGGACAGCCCCAGCATTTT. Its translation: CASRGGQGGQPQHF.